This T cell receptor beta chain appears in the sequencing data of a study of OX40 agonist ivuxolimab in advanced cancers. Background on the study: At approximately 80% male, the cohort had a mean age of around 56 years, ranging from about 23 to 80.

Trimming cost V 1 base and J 4 bases; bases outside gene matches: 16. This CDR3 has 20 residues. Germline loops: CDR1 SNHLY, CDR2 FYNNEI. The data were produced by immunoSEQ multiplex PCR, yet TCRdb's version contains in-frame clones alone and is incomplete. The sample comprises about 48,000 clones, about 81% of which are singletons, and more than 5.5% rests with the top ten. The TCR sequence derives from an adult with an advanced solid tumor such as melanoma, head and neck, liver or kidney cancer. This specimen consisted of CD4+ or CD8+ T cells sorted from blood, obtained in a trial of the OX40 agonist ivuxolimab. J is TRBJ2-3 and V is TRBV2; 11 positions agree with TRBD2. The CDR3 protein is CASSEGGTLAGGPEADTQYF. DNA for the CDR3: TGTGCCAGCAGTGAAGGGGGAACTTTAGCGGGAGGGCCGGAGGCAGATACGCAGTATTTT.